These 3 T cell receptor beta chains were all obtained from the same sample, sequenced in a study of blood T cell repertoires in COVID-19. Clones were sequenced by immunoSEQ multiplex PCR, and TCRdb holds only the in-frame ones, with some missing. In the table there are nearly 50,000 clones, about 84% of which are singletons. Sequencing used peripheral blood. The receptors were gathered from a woman aged 55 to 70 with acute or convalescent COVID-19.

This clone was detected a few times. The CDR3 sequence: CASSAGTSAYEQYF. CDR3 in DNA: TGTGCCAGCAGTGCCGGGACTAGCGCGTACGAGCAGTACTTC. The chain recombines TRBV6-6 with TRBJ2-7; 10 bases map to TRBD2. The CDR3 is 14 residues long. CDR1 MNHNY and CDR2 SVGAGI come from the germline V gene (reference sequence). Trimming took 5 bases from V and 4 from J; bases not matched to a gene: 5.

V usage is TRBV5-4 and J usage is TRBJ2-6; 7 nucleotides match TRBD1. Germline trimming cut 3 bases from V and 4 bases from J; bases unmatched to any gene: 4. Looked up from germline, CDR1 is SGHNT and CDR2 is YYREEE (reference sequence). This CDR3 has 15 amino acids. CDR3 region: CASSSGQLGANVLTF. CDR3 nucleotide sequence: TGTGCCAGCAGCTCGGGACAGCTCGGGGCCAACGTCCTGACTTTC.

As for this clone: In the same sample, other DNA sequences code for this CDR3. The V call is TRBV13, the J call TRBJ2-7, with TRBD1 matching over 9 bases. CDR1 PRHDT and CDR2 FYEKMQ come from the germline V gene (reference sequence). J gave up 1 base and V 5 bases, and 6 bases lay outside the gene matches. The CDR3 loop spans 15 amino acids. CDR3 bases: TGTGCCAGCAGCCCCTCCGGGACAGGGTCCTACGAGCAGTACTTC. Translated, it gives CASSPSGTGSYEQYF.